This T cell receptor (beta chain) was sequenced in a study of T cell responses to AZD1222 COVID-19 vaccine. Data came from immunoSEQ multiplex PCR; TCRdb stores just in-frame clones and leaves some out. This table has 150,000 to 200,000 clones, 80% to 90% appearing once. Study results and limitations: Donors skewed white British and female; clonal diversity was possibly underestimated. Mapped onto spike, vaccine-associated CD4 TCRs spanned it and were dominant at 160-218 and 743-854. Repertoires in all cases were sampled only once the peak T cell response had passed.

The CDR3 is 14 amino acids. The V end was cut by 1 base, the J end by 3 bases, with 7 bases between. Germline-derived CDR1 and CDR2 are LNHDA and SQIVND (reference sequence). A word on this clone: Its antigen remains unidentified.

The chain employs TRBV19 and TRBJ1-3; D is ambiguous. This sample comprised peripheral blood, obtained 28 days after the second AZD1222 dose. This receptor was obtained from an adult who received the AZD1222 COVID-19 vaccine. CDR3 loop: CASSIGRIGNTIYF. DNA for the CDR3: TGTGCCAGTAGTATAGGAAGGATTGGAAACACCATATATTTT.